These T cell receptor beta chains were read from a single sample in a study of cytomegalovirus exposure and HLA in healthy donors. Clones were read by immunoSEQ multiplex PCR, and TCRdb kept only the in-frame ones, dropping some. The repertoire includes around 200,000 clones, roughly 87% of them detected once, and about 1.6% sits in the top ten. The sequencing sample was made of PBMCs. These receptor sequences come from a man aged 50-59 years in good health and CMV-seronegative. Both conserved end residues are part of each CDR3. Each record gives: CDR3 protein, V gene.

CDR3 protein: CASSAAGTGLKPQHF
V gene: TRBV19

CDR3 protein: CASSEKGQGAGSAFF
V gene: TRBV6-1

CDR3 protein: CASSPRSHRGYSYNSPLHF
V gene: TRBV18

CDR3 protein: CASSSILGRGGEKLFF
V gene: TRBV7-9

CDR3 protein: CASSEDNLQGSEKLFF
V gene: TRBV7-9

CDR3 protein: CASSSRLQETQYF
V gene: TRBV7-2

CDR3 protein: CASSNPGGVYGYTF
V gene: TRBV6-1

CDR3 protein: CASSPIEPGHKLMYTF
V gene: TRBV7-9

CDR3 protein: CASSSGRRLEIEQFF
V gene: TRBV7-2

CDR3 protein: CASSLPTGSNYGYTF
V gene: TRBV5-4

CDR3 protein: CASSGGRGPDTQYF
V gene: TRBV28

CDR3 protein: CASSPVGAGVPNTGELFF
V gene: TRBV5-1

CDR3 protein: CASSPWDRGGIRNTEAFF
V gene: TRBV9

CDR3 protein: CASSQGGGTGGRRLHF
V gene: TRBV4-1

CDR3 protein: CASSWDRVAYGYTF
V gene: TRBV28

CDR3 protein: CASSLRLAGKPYNEQFF
V gene: TRBV5-1

CDR3 protein: CASSSREYPPNIQYF
V gene: TRBV28

CDR3 protein: CASSNGGRGDQPQHF
V gene: TRBV6-6

CDR3 protein: CASSLQPSGIQETQYF
V gene: TRBV7-2

CDR3 protein: CASTKEAPAGARGYTF
V gene: TRBV11-3

CDR3 protein: CASSRGTSGAEQYF
V gene: TRBV7-2

CDR3 protein: CASSPETFTEAFF
V gene: TRBV18

CDR3 protein: CASSVEGGGQGYEKLFF
V gene: TRBV9

CDR3 protein: CASRNIDSEHGYTF
V gene: TRBV19

CDR3 protein: CAWIWQTNTEAFF
V gene: TRBV30

CDR3 protein: CASSLGLSANEQFF
V gene: TRBV11-2

CDR3 protein: CASRVELSNTGELFF
V gene: TRBV2

CDR3 protein: CASSLLQGQNIQYF
V gene: TRBV7-9

CDR3 protein: CASSFRASGNTGELFF
V gene: TRBV5-6

CDR3 protein: CASSPDSLAGGEQFF
V gene: TRBV7-6

CDR3 protein: CASGADRTDTQYF
V gene: TRBV5-1

CDR3 protein: CASKTGANEKLFF
V gene: TRBV6-5

CDR3 protein: CASSQDRGAFF
V gene: TRBV18

CDR3 protein: CASGQGAAYEQYF
V gene: TRBV19

CDR3 protein: CASSTTRADTEQYF
V gene: TRBV7-2

CDR3 protein: CARSVGLAGGQETQYF
V gene: TRBV5-3